Sequencing of this T cell receptor beta chain was carried out in a study of blood T cell repertoires in COVID-19. About the research overall: The origin of the acute and convalescent COVID-19 samples was the United States, Italy and Spain.

In the authors' workflow: It was from reference gene primer amplification that nucleated cell counts were estimated. The assay was immunoSEQ multiplex PCR, and TCRdb's table has in-frame clones only and misses some. V, J and clone size derive from that table, while D and trimming were established from the DNA sequence. The sample shows 250,000 or so clones, approximately 90% of them seen only once. V lost 5 bases, J lost 4 bases, and 11 bases stayed unmatched. CDR1 KGHDR and CDR2 SFDVKD come from the germline V gene. The length of the CDR3 is 16 residues. The study recruited people aged about 18 to 90 years across more than 20 US areas. No more than 2 weeks before study entry, exposed participants had met a case of COVID-19.

Sequencing input: PBMCs or T cells enriched from blood (not recorded which). The gene calls are TRBV24-1 and TRBJ2-3; 7 nucleotides agree with TRBD1. The receptor comes from a man aged 50-60 years who had been exposed to COVID-19. The CDR3 loop is CATSAHPGGRADTQYF. The CDR3 region has the DNA TGTGCCACCAGTGCCCACCCAGGGGGTAGGGCAGATACGCAGTATTTT.